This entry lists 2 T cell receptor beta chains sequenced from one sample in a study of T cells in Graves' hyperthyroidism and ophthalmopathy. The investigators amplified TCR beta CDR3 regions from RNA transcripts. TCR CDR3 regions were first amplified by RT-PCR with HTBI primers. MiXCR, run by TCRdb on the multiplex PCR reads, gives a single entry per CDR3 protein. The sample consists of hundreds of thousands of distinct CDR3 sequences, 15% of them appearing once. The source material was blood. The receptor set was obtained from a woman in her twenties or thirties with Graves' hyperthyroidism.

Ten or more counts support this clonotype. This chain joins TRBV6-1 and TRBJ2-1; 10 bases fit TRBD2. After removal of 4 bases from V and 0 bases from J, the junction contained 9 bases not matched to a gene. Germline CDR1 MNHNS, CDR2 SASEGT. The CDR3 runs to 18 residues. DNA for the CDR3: TGTGCCAGCAGTGTTGTTTCGTCTAGCGGGAGCTCCTACAATGAGCAGTTCTTC. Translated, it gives CASSVVSSSGSSYNEQFF.

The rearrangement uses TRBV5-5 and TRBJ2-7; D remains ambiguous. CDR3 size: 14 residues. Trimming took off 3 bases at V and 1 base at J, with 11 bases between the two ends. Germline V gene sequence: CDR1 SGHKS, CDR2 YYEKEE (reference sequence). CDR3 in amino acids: CASSWASWSYEQYF. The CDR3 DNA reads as TGTGCCAGCAGCTGGGCTTCTTGGTCCTACGAGCAGTACTTC. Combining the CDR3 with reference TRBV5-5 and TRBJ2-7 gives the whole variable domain DAGVTQSPTHLIKTRGQQVTLRCSPISGHKSVSWYQQVLGQGPQFIFQYYEKEERGRGNFPDRFSARQFPNYSSELNVNALLLGDSALYLCASSWASWSYEQYFGPGTRLTVT.